These T cell receptor beta chains were read from a single sample in a study of blood T cell repertoires in COVID-19. The data were produced by immunoSEQ multiplex PCR, yet TCRdb's version contains in-frame clones alone and is incomplete. The data contain 200,000 to 250,000 clones, almost 90% of them singletons. Sequenced: PBMCs or T cells enriched from blood (not recorded which). These receptors originate from a woman aged 45-65 years with acute COVID-19. Each CDR3 is given with its conserved first and last residue. The D gene is left open where the match is weak. Where a row states a size, it is once, few, many or the class of an expanded clone; other rows omit it.

J,D,size,V,DNA,CDR3
TRBJ2-1,TRBD2,once,TRBV27,TGTGCCAGCAGTTTAAGGGTTCGGTCGCTAGCGGAAAACAATGAGCAGTTCTTC,CASSLRVRSLAENNEQFF
TRBJ1-5,.,.,TRBV6-5,TGTGCCAGCAAAGGTCAGGGCAATCAGCCCCAGCATTTT,CASKGQGNQPQHF
TRBJ1-1,.,.,TRBV7-6,TGTGCCAGCAGCTTAGGAGGACAAATGAACACTGAAGCTTTCTTT,CASSLGGQMNTEAFF
TRBJ2-7,.,.,TRBV11-3,TGTGCCAGCAGCGTTTCCGGGACTCAAGAGCAGTACTTC,CASSVSGTQEQYF
TRBJ2-4,.,.,TRBV29-1,TGCAGCGTTGAACGGGGGGCTGAAAACATTCAGTACTTC,CSVERGAENIQYF
TRBJ1-1,.,.,TRBV6-6,TGTGCCAGCAGCAGCCAAGGGGGAGGGGGCACTGAAGCTTTCTTT,CASSSQGGGGTEAFF
TRBJ2-2,.,few,TRBV6-5,TGTGCCAGCAGTTACCGGAGATTCACCGGGGAGCTGTTTTTT,CASSYRRFTGELFF
TRBJ1-6,.,.,TRBV19,TGTGCCAGTAGTACACAGGACGGAGCCTATAATTCACCCCTCCACTTT,CASSTQDGAYNSPLHF
TRBJ1-2,.,.,TRBV28,TGTGCCAGCAGTTTACTAGCAGGGGACTATGGCTACACCTTC,CASSLLAGDYGYTF
TRBJ2-7,.,.,TRBV4-1,TGCGCCAGCAGCCAAGTCAACTCCTACGAGCAGTACTTC,CASSQVNSYEQYF
TRBJ2-4,.,once,TRBV6-2/TRBV6-3,TGTGCCAGCAGCCCCTCCCGACTGAGCCAAAACATTCAGTACTTC,CASSPSRLSQNIQYF
TRBJ1-2,.,.,TRBV11-2,TGTGCCAGCAGCCCTGACAGTAACTATGGCTACACCTTC,CASSPDSNYGYTF
TRBJ1-5,.,.,TRBV28,TGTGCCAGCAGTCAGACACCCTTCAATCAGCCCCAGCATTTT,CASSQTPFNQPQHF
TRBJ2-1,TRBD2,.,TRBV6-4,TGTGCCAGCAGCTCTATAGCGGGAGTAGGGGAGCAGTTCTTC,CASSSIAGVGEQFF
TRBJ1-2,.,.,TRBV7-5,TGTGCCAGAAGCTTAGCAGGGGGCGGCTACACCTTC,CARSLAGGGYTF
TRBJ2-3,TRBD2,.,TRBV19,TGTGCCAGTAGTCGGGAGGGGATCACAGATACGCAGTATTTT,CASSREGITDTQYF
TRBJ1-6,TRBD1,.,TRBV28,TGTGCCAGCAGCTCCCCCACCCGGGACAGGGCTAATTCACCCCTCCACTTT,CASSSPTRDRANSPLHF
TRBJ2-2,.,.,TRBV30,TGTGCCTGGGGGAGGAGCACCGGGGAGCTGTTTTTT,CAWGRSTGELFF
TRBJ2-1,TRBD2,.,TRBV3-1/TRBV3-2,TGTGCCAGCAGCCAAGACCGGGGAGGGGATGAGCAGTTCTTC,CASSQDRGGDEQFF
TRBJ2-7,TRBD1,.,TRBV28,TGTGCCAGCAGGGCGACAGGGGGCTCCCACGAGCAGTACTTC,CASRATGGSHEQYF
TRBJ1-2,TRBD1,.,TRBV18,TGTGCCAGCTCACCGGGACAGAACTATGGCTACACCTTC,CASSPGQNYGYTF
TRBJ1-1,TRBD1,.,TRBV5-1,TGCGCCAGCAGCTTGGAGGGACAGGGTTCGGCCACTGAAGCTTTCTTT,CASSLEGQGSATEAFF
TRBJ1-5,.,.,TRBV28,TGTGCCAGCAGCGCCGCAGGGAAGGGCAATCAGCCCCAGCATTTT,CASSAAGKGNQPQHF
TRBJ2-7,TRBD2,.,TRBV18,TGTGCCAGCTCAATCGGACTAGCGGGCAACTACGAGCAGTACTTC,CASSIGLAGNYEQYF
TRBJ1-3,.,.,TRBV12-3/TRBV12-4,TGTGCCAGCAGTCCACAGGGAAACACCATATATTTT,CASSPQGNTIYF
TRBJ2-1,TRBD1,.,TRBV18,TGTGCCAGCTCACCGGGACAGGGGTACAATGAGCAGTTCTTC,CASSPGQGYNEQFF
TRBJ1-2,TRBD1,.,TRBV5-1,TGCGCCAGCAGCTTCCTGGACAGGGGTGGTGGCTACACCTTC,CASSFLDRGGGYTF
TRBJ2-5,.,.,TRBV24-1,TGTGCACCTAAAGTGTACGTGGAGACCCAGTACTTC,CAPKVYVETQYF
TRBJ1-6,.,.,TRBV10-3,TGTGCCATCAGGCAGGGACTGGATAATTCACCCCTCCACTTT,CAIRQGLDNSPLHF
TRBJ2-1,TRBD2,.,TRBV29-1,TGCAGCGTTGAAGTGACTAGCGGGAGTTTGAATGAGCAGTTCTTC,CSVEVTSGSLNEQFF
TRBJ2-7,.,once,TRBV19,TGTGCCCCCAAAGGGGGGGGGACACTGCGGCCACCCCTTCTCCTCTACGAGCAGTACTTC,CAPKGGGTLRPPLLLYEQYF
TRBJ2-1,.,.,TRBV10-3,TGTGCCATCAGTGGGCAGGGCAATGAGCAGTTCTTC,CAISGQGNEQFF
TRBJ2-7,.,.,TRBV4-2,TGTGCCAGCAGCCAAGGAGAGGGAACGTACGAGCAGTACTTC,CASSQGEGTYEQYF
TRBJ2-5,.,.,TRBV7-8,TGTGCCAGCAGCTTAGGGTCAGGGAAAGAGACCCAGTACTTC,CASSLGSGKETQYF
TRBJ1-6,.,.,TRBV7-8,TGTGCCAGCAGCTTATTTTACCCAGGGGATAATTCACCCCTCCACTTT,CASSLFYPGDNSPLHF
TRBJ2-5,TRBD2,.,TRBV9,TGTGCCAGCAGCGTAGGGAATTTGGGGAGGGCGGGCGAGACCCAGTACTTC,CASSVGNLGRAGETQYF
TRBJ1-1,.,.,TRBV5-4,TGTGCCAGCAGCTTGGGGAGGTTACCTGAAGCTTTCTTT,CASSLGRLPEAFF
TRBJ1-2,TRBD1,.,TRBV25-1,TGTGCCAGCTCGTTAGGACAGGGCGACTATGGCTACACCTTC,CASSLGQGDYGYTF
TRBJ1-2,.,few,TRBV2,TGTGCCAGCGCGGGAACCACGGTCAGTGGCTACACCTTC,CASAGTTVSGYTF